This T cell receptor (beta chain) originates from a study of control samples from healthy donors and cancer patients. TCRdb's table, derived via immunoSEQ multiplex PCR, lists solely in-frame clones and lacks some. The sample yields 95,000 to 150,000 clones, approximately 92% seen once. V gave up 6 bases and J gave up 4 bases; unmatched junction bases: 11. Germline V CDR1 and CDR2: MRHNA, SNTAGT. The CDR3 spans 15 residues. The chain carries TRBV6-4 and TRBJ2-7, with 8 positions matching TRBD2. The origin of this receptor is an elderly man with head and neck cancer. Sequencing was carried out using PBMCs. The CDR3 coding sequence is TGTGCCAGCAGCGTAGAAACTAGCGGCCCTTACGAGCAGTACTTC. This encodes CASSVETSGPYEQYF.